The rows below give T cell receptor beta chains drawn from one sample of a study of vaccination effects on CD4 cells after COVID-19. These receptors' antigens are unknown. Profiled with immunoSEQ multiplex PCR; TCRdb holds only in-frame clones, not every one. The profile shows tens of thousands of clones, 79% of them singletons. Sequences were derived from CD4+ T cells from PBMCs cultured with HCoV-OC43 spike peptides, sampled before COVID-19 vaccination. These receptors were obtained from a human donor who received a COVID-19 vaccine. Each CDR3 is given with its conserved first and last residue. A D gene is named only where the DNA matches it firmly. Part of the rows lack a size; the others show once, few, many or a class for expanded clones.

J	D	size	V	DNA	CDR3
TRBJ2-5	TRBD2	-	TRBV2	TGTGCCAGCAGTGGCTATAGCGGGGGGGAGGAGACCCAGTACTTC	CASSGYSGGEETQYF
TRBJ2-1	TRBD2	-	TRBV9	TGTGCCAGCAGCGCCACTAGCGGCTCCTCCTACAATGAGCAGTTCTTC	CASSATSGSSYNEQFF
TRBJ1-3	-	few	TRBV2	TGTGCCAGCAGTGTAGCGATAAGCTCTGGAAACACCATATATTTT	CASSVAISSGNTIYF
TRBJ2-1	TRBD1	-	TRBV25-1	TGTGCCAGCCTTGACAGGGTTTACAATGAGCAGTTCTTC	CASLDRVYNEQFF
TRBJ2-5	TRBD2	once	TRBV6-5	TGTGCCAGCAGTTACTCTCTGGCTAGCGGGGGGATTACCCAGTACTTC	CASSYSLASGGITQYF
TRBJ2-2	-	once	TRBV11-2	TGTGCCAGCAGCTTAAATTTAGCGACCGGGGAGCTGTTTTTT	CASSLNLATGELFF
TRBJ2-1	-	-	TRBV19	TGTGCCAGTAGAAGACTGAATGAGCAGTTCTTC	CASRRLNEQFF
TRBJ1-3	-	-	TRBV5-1	TGCGCCAGCAGCTTGGTCGCAACGCCGACTGGAAACACCATATATTTT	CASSLVATPTGNTIYF
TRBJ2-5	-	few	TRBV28	TGTGCCAGCAGTAGCAGGGTGGGGGAGACCCAGTACTTC	CASSSRVGETQYF
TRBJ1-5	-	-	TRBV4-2	TGTGCCAGCAGCCAAGATTTCAATCAGCCCCAGCATTTT	CASSQDFNQPQHF
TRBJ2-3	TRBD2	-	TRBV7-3	TGTGCCAGCAGTAGCGGGGCAGATACGCAGTATTTT	CASSSGADTQYF
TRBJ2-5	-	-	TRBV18	TGTGCCAGCTCACAGGATTTATCGGAGACCCAGTACTTC	CASSQDLSETQYF
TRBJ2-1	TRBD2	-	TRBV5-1	TGCGCCAGCAGCTTAACTAGCGGGGGGGCCACTGAGCAGTTCTTC	CASSLTSGGATEQFF
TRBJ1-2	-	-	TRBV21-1	TGTGCCAGGGAGGGACAGGTAAGTGTTCTGGGCGGCTACACCTTC	CAREGQVSVLGGYTF
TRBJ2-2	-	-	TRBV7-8	TGTGCCAGCAGCTTAGCTTTGAGGTGGGCCGGGGAGCTGTTTTTT	CASSLALRWAGELFF
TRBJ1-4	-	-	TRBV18	TGTGCCAGCTCACCATTCAGTCCAACTAATGAAAAACTGTTTTTT	CASSPFSPTNEKLFF
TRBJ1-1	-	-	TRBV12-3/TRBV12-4	TGTGCCAGTCGGGGGGGCTACACTGAAGCTTTCTTT	CASRGGYTEAFF
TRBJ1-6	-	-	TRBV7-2	TGTGCCAGCAGCTTCGTTAATGGACCCTACTCACCCCTCCACTTT	CASSFVNGPYSPLHF
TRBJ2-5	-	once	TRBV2	TGTGCCAGCAGTGGAGGTTGGGAGACCCAGTACTTC	CASSGGWETQYF
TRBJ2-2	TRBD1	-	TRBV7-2	TGTGCCAGCAGCCGTTTCAAAATGGACAGGGCGGGGGAGCTGTTTTTT	CASSRFKMDRAGELFF
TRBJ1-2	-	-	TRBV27	TGTGCCAGCAGTTTAGGGCCAGGGGCCCACTATGGCTACACCTTC	CASSLGPGAHYGYTF
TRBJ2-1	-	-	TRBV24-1	TGTGCCACCTCAACTACTGGGGGGAAAAACAATGAGCAGTTCTTC	CATSTTGGKNNEQFF
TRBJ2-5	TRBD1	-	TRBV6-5	TGTGCCAGCAGGCAACAGGGGGTGCGAGAGACCCAGTACTTC	CASRQQGVRETQYF
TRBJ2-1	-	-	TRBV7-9	TGTGCCAGCAGCTTACTTTCGGCAAATGAGCAGTTCTTC	CASSLLSANEQFF
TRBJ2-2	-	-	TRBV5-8	TGTGCCAGCAGCCCCCTAGGCGAAATTGACACCGGGGAGCTGTTTTTT	CASSPLGEIDTGELFF
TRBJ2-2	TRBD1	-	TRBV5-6	TGTGCCAGCAGCCGACGTCGTTCCGGGACAGGGGACACCGGGGAGCTGTTTTTT	CASSRRRSGTGDTGELFF
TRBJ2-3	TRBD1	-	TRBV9	TGTGCCAGCAGCGTAGGGACAGGGTTAGGTACGCAGTATTTT	CASSVGTGLGTQYF
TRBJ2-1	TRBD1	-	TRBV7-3	TGTGCCAGCAGCTTATTCCCGGGGCAAAGACAGGGATACAATGAGCAGTTCTTC	CASSLFPGQRQGYNEQFF
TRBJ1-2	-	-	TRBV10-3	TGTGCCATCAGTGAGTTGAAGACATGGAGGACGACCTATGGCTACACCTTC	CAISELKTWRTTYGYTF
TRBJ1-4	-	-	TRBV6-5	TGTGCCAGCAGTCCATTTCAGAATGAAAAACTGTTTTTT	CASSPFQNEKLFF
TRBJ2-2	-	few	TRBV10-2	TGCGCCAGCAGTGGGGCGGGGGCGGCGTCGGAGCTGTTTTTT	CASSGAGAASELFF
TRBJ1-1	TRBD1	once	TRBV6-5	TGTGCCAGCAGAAGACAGGGGGCTGGGACTGAAGCTTTCTTT	CASRRQGAGTEAFF
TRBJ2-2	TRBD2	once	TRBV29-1	TGCAGCGTTGGATCAAGCGGGGTCAGGGAGCTGTTTTTT	CSVGSSGVRELFF
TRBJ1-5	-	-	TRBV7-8	TGTGCCAGCAGCTTACTCCAGGGTTTGAGGGGTAGGGAGCCCCAGCATTTT	CASSLLQGLRGREPQHF
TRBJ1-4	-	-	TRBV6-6	TGTGCCAGCAGTTACGAGGAAAAACTGTTTTTT	CASSYEEKLFF
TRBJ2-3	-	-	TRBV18	TGTGCCAGCTCCCCCAGGGGAGGTCGATGGGCAGATACGCAGTATTTT	CASSPRGGRWADTQYF
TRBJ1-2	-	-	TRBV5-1	TGCGCCAGCAGCTTGGCAGGGTTTAGGTTCGACGGCTACACCTTC	CASSLAGFRFDGYTF
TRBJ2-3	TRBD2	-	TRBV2	TGTGCCAGCAGACCCCTAGCGGGGGGCACAGATACGCAGTATTTT	CASRPLAGGTDTQYF
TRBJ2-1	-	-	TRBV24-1	TGTGCCACCAGTGATTTGGCAGGACCGCATGAGCAGTTCTTC	CATSDLAGPHEQFF
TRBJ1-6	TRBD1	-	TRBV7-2	TGTGCCAGCAGCTTAATGGGACAGGGTAAACCCCTCCACTTT	CASSLMGQGKPLHF